Described below is a single T cell receptor (beta chain) sequence and its context. Germline V gene data show CDR1 as LGHDT and CDR2 as YNNKEL (reference sequence). The V and J ends lost 1 base and 7 bases respectively, with 11 bases between them. The CDR3 loop spans 14 amino acids. Sample-barcoded 5' priming and a J-beta primer mix drove a second PCR of 7 to 11 cycles. In TCRdb, the 5' RACE reads were re-called with MiXCR into one record per CDR3 protein. The table records 600,000 to 900,000 distinct CDR3 sequences, under 30% of them present only once. These data are taken from a study of blood T cells in healthy people across ages. These data were likewise used in another study, on T cells of mothers and their children. According to that study: It was related mother-child pairs that showed slightly higher overlap than unrelated pairs, without reaching significance.

The V gene is TRBV3-1, the J gene TRBJ2-4, with D perhaps assigned TRBD1 or TRBD2 (5 bases each). This TCR derives from a boy under 18 in good health. The sequenced sample consisted of blood. For the CDR3, the DNA is TGTGCCAGCAGCCAAGGGACTCAGGGCAACATTCAGTACTTC. It codes for CASSQGTQGNIQYF.